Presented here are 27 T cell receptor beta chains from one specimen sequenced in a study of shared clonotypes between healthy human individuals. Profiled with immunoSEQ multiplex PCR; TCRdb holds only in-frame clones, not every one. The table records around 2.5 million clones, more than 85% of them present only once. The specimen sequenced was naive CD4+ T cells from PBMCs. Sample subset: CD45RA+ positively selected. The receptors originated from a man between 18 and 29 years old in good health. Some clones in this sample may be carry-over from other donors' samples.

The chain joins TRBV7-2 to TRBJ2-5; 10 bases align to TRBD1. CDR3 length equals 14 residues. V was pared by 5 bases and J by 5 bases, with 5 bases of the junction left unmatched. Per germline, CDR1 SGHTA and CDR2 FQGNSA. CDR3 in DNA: TGTGCCAGCAGCCACGACAGGGGGCGGGAGACCCAGTACTTC. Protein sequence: CASSHDRGRETQYF.

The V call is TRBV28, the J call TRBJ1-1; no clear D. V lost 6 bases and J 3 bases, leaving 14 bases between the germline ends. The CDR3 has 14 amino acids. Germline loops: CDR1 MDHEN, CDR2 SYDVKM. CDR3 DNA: TGTGCCAGCAGGCCGGGAGGGCCTTACACTGAAGCTTTCTTT. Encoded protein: CASRPGGPYTEAFF.

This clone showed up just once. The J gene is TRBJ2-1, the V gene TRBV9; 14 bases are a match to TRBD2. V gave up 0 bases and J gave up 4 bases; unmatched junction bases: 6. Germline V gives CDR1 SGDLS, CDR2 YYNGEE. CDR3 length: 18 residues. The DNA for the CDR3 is TGTGCCAGCAGCGTAGACCCGAGGACTAGCGGGGGGTACAATGAGCAGTTCTTC. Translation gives CASSVDPRTSGGYNEQFF.

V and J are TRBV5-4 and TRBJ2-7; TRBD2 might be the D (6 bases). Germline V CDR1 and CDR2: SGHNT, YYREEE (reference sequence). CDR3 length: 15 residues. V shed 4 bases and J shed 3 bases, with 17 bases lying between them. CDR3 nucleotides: TGTGCCAGCAGCCAGCCTCGCCAAGCGGGCTACGAGCAGTACTTC. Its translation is CASSQPRQAGYEQYF. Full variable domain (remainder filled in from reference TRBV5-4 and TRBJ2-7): ETGVTQSPTHLIKTRGQQVTLRCSSQSGHNTVSWYQQALGQGPQFIFQYYREEENGRGNFPPRFSGLQFPNYSSELNVNALELDDSALYLCASSQPRQAGYEQYFGPGTRLTVT.

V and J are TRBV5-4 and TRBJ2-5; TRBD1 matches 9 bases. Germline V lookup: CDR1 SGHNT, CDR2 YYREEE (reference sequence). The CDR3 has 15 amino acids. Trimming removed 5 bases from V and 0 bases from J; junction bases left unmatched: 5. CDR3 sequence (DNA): TGTGCCAGCAGTACCGGGACAGGGTACCAAGAGACCCAGTACTTC. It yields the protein CASSTGTGYQETQYF.

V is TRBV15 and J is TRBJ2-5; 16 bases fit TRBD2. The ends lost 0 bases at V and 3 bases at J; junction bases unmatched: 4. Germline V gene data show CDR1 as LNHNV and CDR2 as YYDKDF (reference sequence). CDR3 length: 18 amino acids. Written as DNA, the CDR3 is TGTGCCACCAGCAGAGATCGGGGGACTAGCGGGAGGGAAGAGACCCAGTACTTC. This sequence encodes CATSRDRGTSGREETQYF.

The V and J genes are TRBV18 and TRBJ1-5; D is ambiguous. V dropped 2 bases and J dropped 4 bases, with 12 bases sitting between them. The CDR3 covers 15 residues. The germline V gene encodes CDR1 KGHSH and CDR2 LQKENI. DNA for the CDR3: TGTGCCAGCTCACCAGGGGTGCCGAGAAATCAGCCCCAGCATTTT. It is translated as CASSPGVPRNQPQHF. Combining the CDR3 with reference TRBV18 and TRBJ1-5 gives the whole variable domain NAGVMQNPRHLVRRRGQEARLRCSPMKGHSHVYWYRQLPEEGLKFMVYLQKENIIDESGMPKERFSAEFPKEGPSILRIQQVVRGDSAAYFCASSPGVPRNQPQHFGDGTRLSIL.

The CDR3, as DNA: TGTGCCATCTTAGGGCAGGGTCGGCAGCACACTGAAGCTTTCTTT. Its protein is CAILGQGRQHTEAFF. The V and J genes are TRBV10-3 and TRBJ1-1, with D tentatively TRBD1 (5 bases). V was cut by 8 bases and J by 3 bases, with 19 bases left in between. CDR1 ENHRY and CDR2 SYGVKD come from the germline V gene. The CDR3 spans 15 residues.

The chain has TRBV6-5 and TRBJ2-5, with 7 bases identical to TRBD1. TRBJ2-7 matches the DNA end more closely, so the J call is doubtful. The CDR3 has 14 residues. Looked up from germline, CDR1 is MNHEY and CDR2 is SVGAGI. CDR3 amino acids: CASSADRDTYEQYF. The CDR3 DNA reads TGTGCCAGCAGTGCCGACAGGGACACCTACGAGCAGTACTTC.

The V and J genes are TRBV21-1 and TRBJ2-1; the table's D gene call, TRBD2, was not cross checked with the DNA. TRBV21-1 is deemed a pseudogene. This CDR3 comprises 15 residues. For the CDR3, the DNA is TGTGCCAGCAGCAAAGAAGAGACTAGCACAACTGAGCAGTTCTTC. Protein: CASSKEETSTTEQFF.

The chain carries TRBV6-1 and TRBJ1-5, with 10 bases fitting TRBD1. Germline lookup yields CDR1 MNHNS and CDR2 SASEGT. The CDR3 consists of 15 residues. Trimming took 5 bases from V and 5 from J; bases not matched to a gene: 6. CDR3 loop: CASSPGTGADQPQHF. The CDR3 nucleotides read TGTGCCAGCAGTCCCGGGACAGGGGCCGATCAGCCCCAGCATTTT.

CDR3 in amino acids: CASSISGANVLTF. For the CDR3, the DNA is TGTGCCAGCAGTATCTCTGGGGCCAACGTCCTGACTTTC. The chain is built from TRBV28 and TRBJ2-6; D not certain. The V and J ends lost 5 bases and 0 bases respectively, with 2 bases between them. Germline V lookup: CDR1 MDHEN, CDR2 SYDVKM. The CDR3 spans 13 residues.

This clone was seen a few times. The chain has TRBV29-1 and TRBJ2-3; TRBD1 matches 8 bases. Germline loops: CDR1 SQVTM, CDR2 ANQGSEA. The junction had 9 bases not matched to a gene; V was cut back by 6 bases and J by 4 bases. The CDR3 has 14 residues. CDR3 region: CSVGDRPSADTQYF. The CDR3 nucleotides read TGCAGCGTGGGGGACAGGCCGTCGGCAGATACGCAGTATTTT.

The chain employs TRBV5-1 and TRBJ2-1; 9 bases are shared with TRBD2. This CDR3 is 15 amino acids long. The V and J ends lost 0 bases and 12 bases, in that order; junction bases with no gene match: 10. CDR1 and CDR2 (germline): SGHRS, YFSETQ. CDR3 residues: CASSLDSGGVVGQFF. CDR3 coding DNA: TGCGCCAGCAGCTTGGATAGCGGGGGCGTAGTGGGGCAGTTCTTC.

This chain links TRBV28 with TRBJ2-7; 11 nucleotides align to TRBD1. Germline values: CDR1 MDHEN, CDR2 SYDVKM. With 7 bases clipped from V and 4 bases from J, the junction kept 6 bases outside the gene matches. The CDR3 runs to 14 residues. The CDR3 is CASTVGQGGYEQYF. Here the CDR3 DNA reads TGTGCCAGCACCGTGGGACAGGGGGGGTACGAGCAGTACTTC.

CDR3 in DNA: TGTGCCAGCAGCTTCTATTTCAGGAGTAATGAGCAGTTCTTC. The encoded protein is CASSFYFRSNEQFF. The rearrangement uses TRBV11-2 and TRBJ2-1; D uncertain. Trimming shortened V by 3 bases and J by 7 bases, and 13 bases separated the two germline ends. Germline CDR1 SGHAT, CDR2 FQNNGV. The CDR3 covers 14 residues.

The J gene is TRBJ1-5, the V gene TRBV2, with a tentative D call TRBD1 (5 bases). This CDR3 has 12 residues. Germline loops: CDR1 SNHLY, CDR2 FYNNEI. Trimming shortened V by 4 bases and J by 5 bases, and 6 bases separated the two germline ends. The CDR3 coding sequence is TGTGCCAGCAGTGCGGGGGATCAGCCCCAGCATTTT. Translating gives CASSAGDQPQHF.

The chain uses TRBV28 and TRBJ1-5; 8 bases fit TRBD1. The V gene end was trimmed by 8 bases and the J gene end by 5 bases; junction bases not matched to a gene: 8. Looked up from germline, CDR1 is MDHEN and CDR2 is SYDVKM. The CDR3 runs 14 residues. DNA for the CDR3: TGTGCCAGCGCCGGGACAGGTCCCTATCAGCCCCAGCATTTT. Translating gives CASAGTGPYQPQHF.

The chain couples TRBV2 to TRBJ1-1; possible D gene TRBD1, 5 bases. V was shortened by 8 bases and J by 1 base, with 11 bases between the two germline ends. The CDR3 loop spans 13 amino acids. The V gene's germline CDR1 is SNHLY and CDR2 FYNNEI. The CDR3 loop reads CASQTETNTEAFF. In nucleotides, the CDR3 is TGTGCCAGCCAGACAGAGACGAACACTGAAGCTTTCTTT.

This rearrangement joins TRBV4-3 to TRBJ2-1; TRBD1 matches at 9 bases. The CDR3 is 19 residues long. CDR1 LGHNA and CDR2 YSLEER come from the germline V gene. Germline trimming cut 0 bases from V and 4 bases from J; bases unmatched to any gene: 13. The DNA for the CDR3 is TGCGCCAGCAGCCAAGAAATCTCTTTAGGACAGGGGCCTTACAATGAGCAGTTCTTC. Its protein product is CASSQEISLGQGPYNEQFF.

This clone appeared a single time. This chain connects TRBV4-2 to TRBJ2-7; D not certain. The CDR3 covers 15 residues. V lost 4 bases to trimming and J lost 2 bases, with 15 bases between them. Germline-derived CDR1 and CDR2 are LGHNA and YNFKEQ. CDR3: CASSRRHNPTYEQYF. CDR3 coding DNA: TGTGCCAGCAGCCGCCGACACAATCCTACCTACGAGCAGTACTTC.

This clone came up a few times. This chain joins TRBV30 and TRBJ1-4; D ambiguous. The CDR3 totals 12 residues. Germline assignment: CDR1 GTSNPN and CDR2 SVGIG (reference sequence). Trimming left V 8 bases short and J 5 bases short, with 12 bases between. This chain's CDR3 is CAGGLDNEKLFF. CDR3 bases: TGTGCCGGAGGACTTGACAATGAAAAACTGTTTTTT.

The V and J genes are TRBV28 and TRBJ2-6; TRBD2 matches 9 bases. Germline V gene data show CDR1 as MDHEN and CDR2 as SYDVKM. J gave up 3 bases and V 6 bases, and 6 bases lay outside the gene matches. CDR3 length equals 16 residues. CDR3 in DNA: TGTGCCAGCAGGAACGTAGCGGGAGATGGGGCCAACGTCCTGACTTTC. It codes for CASRNVAGDGANVLTF.

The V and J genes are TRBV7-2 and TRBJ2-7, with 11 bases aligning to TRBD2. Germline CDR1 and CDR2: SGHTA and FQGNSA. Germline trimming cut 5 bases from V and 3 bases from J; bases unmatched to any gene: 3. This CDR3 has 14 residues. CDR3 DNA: TGTGCCAGCAGCCGGACTAGCGGGTTCTACGAGCAGTACTTC. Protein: CASSRTSGFYEQYF.

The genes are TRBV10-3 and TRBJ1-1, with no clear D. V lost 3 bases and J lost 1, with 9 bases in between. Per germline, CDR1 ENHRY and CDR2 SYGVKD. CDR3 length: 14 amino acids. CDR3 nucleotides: TGTGCCATCAGTGATATGGGCAGGAACACTGAAGCTTTCTTT. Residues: CAISDMGRNTEAFF.

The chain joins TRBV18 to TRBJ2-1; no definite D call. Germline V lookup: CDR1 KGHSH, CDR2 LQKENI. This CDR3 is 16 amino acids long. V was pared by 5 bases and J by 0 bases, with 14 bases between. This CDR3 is CASSTNPPSSYNEQFF. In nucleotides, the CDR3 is TGTGCCAGCTCAACCAACCCCCCGAGCTCCTACAATGAGCAGTTCTTC.

The CDR3 DNA is TGCGCCAGCAGCTTTGGGACTGACGGCGGGGAGCAGTTCTTC. The encoded protein is CASSFGTDGGEQFF. The rearrangement links TRBV5-1 to TRBJ2-1, with TRBD2 as a possible D gene (6 bases). The germline V gene encodes CDR1 SGHRS and CDR2 YFSETQ. The CDR3 loop spans 14 amino acids. The V gene lost 2 bases and the J gene lost 10 bases, with 16 bases spanning the gap.